The source of this TCR beta chain is a study of T cells after yellow fever vaccination. Study-wide findings and caveats: The secondary response was weaker but peaked faster, day 5 versus 15. Clones that expanded after primary vaccination mostly reappeared after the booster (roughly 97% CD4, approximately 85% CD8). Clonotypes shared by both compartments, CD4 and CD8, made up a small share.

To note about this clonotype: Its antigen is still unknown.

Germline CDR1 MNHNS, CDR2 SASEGT. The CDR3 runs to 15 residues. With 3 bases removed from V and 8 bases from J, the gap between germline ends came to 19 bases. A 5'RACE template-switching step, the method used to make TCR cDNA, added a universal primer site and UMIs. TCRdb itself ran the 5' RACE reads through MiXCR, one entry per CDR3 protein. The data contain some 300,000 distinct CDR3 sequences, around 10% of them singletons. The material was CD4+ T cells sorted from PBMCs, obtained 45 days after the yellow fever booster vaccination. The chain combines TRBV6-1 with TRBJ1-2; the D gene is possibly TRBD1 (5 bases). This receptor was identified in a man between 18 and 29 years old who received the YFV17D yellow fever vaccine. The CDR3 nucleotides read TGTGCCAGCAGTGAGACATTCCCGGGGGGAAGCGGCTACACCTTC. Protein sequence: CASSETFPGGSGYTF.